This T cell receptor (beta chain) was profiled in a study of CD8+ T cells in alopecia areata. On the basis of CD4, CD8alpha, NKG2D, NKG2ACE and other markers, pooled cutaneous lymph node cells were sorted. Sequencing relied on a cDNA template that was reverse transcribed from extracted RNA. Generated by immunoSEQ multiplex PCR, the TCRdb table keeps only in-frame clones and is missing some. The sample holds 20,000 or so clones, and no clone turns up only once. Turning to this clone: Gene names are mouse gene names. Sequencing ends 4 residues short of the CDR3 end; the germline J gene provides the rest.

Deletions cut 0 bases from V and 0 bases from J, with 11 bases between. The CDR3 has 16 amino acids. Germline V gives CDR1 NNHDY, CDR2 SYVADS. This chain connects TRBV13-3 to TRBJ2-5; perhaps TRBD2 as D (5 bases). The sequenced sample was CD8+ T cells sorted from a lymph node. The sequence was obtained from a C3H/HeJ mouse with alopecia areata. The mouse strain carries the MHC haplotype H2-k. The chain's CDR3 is CASSDVWVGNQDTQYF. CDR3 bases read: TGTGCCAGCAGTGATGTGTGGGTGGGGAACCAAGAC. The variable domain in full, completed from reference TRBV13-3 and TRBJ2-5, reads EAAVTQSPRSKVAVTGGKVTLSCHQTNNHDYMYWYRQDTGHGLRLIHYSYVADSTEKGDIPDGYKASRPSQENFSLILELASLSQTAVYFCASSDVWVGNQDTQYFGPGTRLLVL.